The T cell receptor beta chain described here comes from a study of T cells after yellow fever vaccination. Study-wide findings and caveats: It was a small share of clonotypes that appeared in both CD4 and CD8 compartments.

V lost 2 bases to trimming and J lost 5 bases, with 21 bases between them. The CDR3 is 17 residues long. TCRdb used MiXCR to reprocess the 5' RACE reads, holding one entry per CDR3 protein. The sample carries 450,000 to 550,000 distinct CDR3 sequences, less than 25% recorded once. This clonotype was detected only a few times. Antigen unknown. This rearrangement joins TRBV23-1 to TRBJ2-5; D possibly corresponds to TRBD2 (7 bases). TRBV23-1 is noted as an ORF with a role that remains uncertain. The sequence came from a man younger than 35 who received the YFV17D yellow fever vaccine. The sequencing used PBMCs, collected 21 days after the first yellow fever vaccination. For the CDR3, the DNA is TGCGCCAGCAGTCAAATACCCCCACAAGAGGGGGGGGAGACCCAGTACTTC. Its translation is CASSQIPPQEGGETQYF.